This is a list of T cell receptor beta chains from one sample in a study of blood T cell repertoires in COVID-19. Sequencing was performed with immunoSEQ multiplex PCR; in TCRdb, only in-frame clones are kept and a portion is missing. Of roughly 280,000 clones listed, 80% to 95% are singletons. The specimen was PBMCs or T cells enriched from blood (not recorded which). The receptors here all came from a man aged 35-49 years who had been exposed to COVID-19. CDR3s include the opening cysteine and the closing phenylalanine or tryptophan. Each record gives: CDR3 DNA, CDR3 protein, V gene, J gene, D gene, clone size. The D gene is left open where the match is weak. Some rows have no size entry. The others give once, few or many, or a class for an expanded clone.

CDR3nt: TGTGCCAGCAGCTTGCCGGGACAGGGCGCCGACTATGGCTACACCTTC
CDR3aa: CASSLPGQGADYGYTF
v_gene: TRBV5-4
j_gene: TRBJ1-2
d_gene: TRBD1
abundance: .

CDR3nt: TGCGCCAGCAGCCAACCCGGGCGGGACTCCTACGAGCAGTACTTC
CDR3aa: CASSQPGRDSYEQYF
v_gene: TRBV4-1
j_gene: TRBJ2-7
d_gene: .
abundance: .

CDR3nt: TGTGCCAGCAGCTTAGGCCTAGGTCGAAGCTCCTACAATGAGCAGTTCTTC
CDR3aa: CASSLGLGRSSYNEQFF
v_gene: TRBV11-3
j_gene: TRBJ2-1
d_gene: .
abundance: .

CDR3nt: TGTGCCAGTAGCCCCAGTGCCAGGGGCTACACTGAAGCTTTCTTT
CDR3aa: CASSPSARGYTEAFF
v_gene: TRBV19
j_gene: TRBJ1-1
d_gene: .
abundance: .

CDR3nt: TGTGCCACCAGTGATTTTCTAGCGAATGAGCAGTTCTTC
CDR3aa: CATSDFLANEQFF
v_gene: TRBV24-1
j_gene: TRBJ2-1
d_gene: .
abundance: .

CDR3nt: TGTGCCAGCAGTTCCTGGACAGATTCTGGGGCCAACGTCCTGACTTTC
CDR3aa: CASSSWTDSGANVLTF
v_gene: TRBV28
j_gene: TRBJ2-6
d_gene: .
abundance: .

CDR3nt: TGTGCCAGCAGCTTAATGTCCCGGGACAGGGGGCGTGACGGGGAGCTGTTTTTT
CDR3aa: CASSLMSRDRGRDGELFF
v_gene: TRBV7-3
j_gene: TRBJ2-2
d_gene: TRBD1
abundance: .

CDR3nt: TGTGCCAGCAGTCGGACTAGCGGGAGTCCAGAGACCCAGTACTTC
CDR3aa: CASSRTSGSPETQYF
v_gene: TRBV28
j_gene: TRBJ2-5
d_gene: TRBD2
abundance: once

CDR3nt: TGCGCCAGCAGCCAAGCGACAGGCACAGATACGCAGTATTTT
CDR3aa: CASSQATGTDTQYF
v_gene: TRBV4-3
j_gene: TRBJ2-3
d_gene: .
abundance: once

CDR3nt: TGTGCCAGCACCAAGACAGGGGGCTATCAGCCCCAGCATTTT
CDR3aa: CASTKTGGYQPQHF
v_gene: TRBV28
j_gene: TRBJ1-5
d_gene: TRBD1
abundance: .

CDR3nt: TGTGCCAGCAGCGCTGACGGAGGCTCACCGGGTGAAAAACTGTTTTTT
CDR3aa: CASSADGGSPGEKLFF
v_gene: TRBV9
j_gene: TRBJ1-4
d_gene: .
abundance: .

CDR3nt: TGTGCCAGCAGCTTTAAGACAGGGTTGAACACTGAAGCTTTCTTT
CDR3aa: CASSFKTGLNTEAFF
v_gene: TRBV7-9
j_gene: TRBJ1-1
d_gene: TRBD1
abundance: .